A single sample is the source of the 8 T cell receptor beta chains below, sequenced in a study of T cell repertoires in cytomegalovirus infection. TCRdb re-called the reads with MiXCR, one entry per CDR3 protein. The sample holds some 100,000 distinct CDR3 sequences, less than 25% seen once. Source material: CD8+ T cells from PBMCs. These receptors were taken from a human donor in good health (CMV status not recorded). Some clones in this sample may be carry-over from other donors' samples.

This clonotype was recorded a few times. The chain combines TRBV12-3 or TRBV12-4 with TRBJ2-7; no reliable D call. V was clipped by 3 bases and J by 3 bases, with 6 bases between them. There are 12 residues in the CDR3. The CDR3: CASSLILYEQYF. The CDR3 nucleotides read TGTGCCAGCAGTTTGATACTCTACGAGCAGTACTTC.

This clonotype occurred a few times. V usage is TRBV28 and J usage is TRBJ2-1; 8 nucleotides line up with TRBD2. V shed 3 bases, J shed 4 bases, and the junction held 5 bases outside the gene matches. Germline CDR1 reads MDHEN; CDR2 reads SYDVKM. This CDR3 region has 15 residues. CDR3 protein: CASSFGVAGYNEQFF. In DNA form, the CDR3 reads TGTGCCAGCAGTTTCGGGGTAGCGGGGTACAATGAGCAGTTCTTC.

The gene calls are TRBV6-2 or TRBV6-3 and TRBJ2-1, with 11 bases lining up with TRBD2. Germline CDR1 and CDR2: MNHEY and SVGEGT. CDR3 length: 23 residues. J was trimmed by 0 bases and V by 6 bases; bases with no gene match: 25. The CDR3 protein is CASSLDRGPFTGLADPSYNEQFF. CDR3 coding DNA: TGTGCCAGCAGCTTAGACAGGGGCCCCTTCACGGGACTAGCGGACCCCTCCTACAATGAGCAGTTCTTC.

This clonotype was detected many times. For the CDR3, the DNA is TGTGCCAGCAGCCCCCTTCGGGGAGGGGGGATCTACACAGATACGCAGTATTTT. Translating it yields CASSPLRGGGIYTDTQYF. The rearrangement uses TRBV7-9 and TRBJ2-3; D may be TRBD2 (7 bases). Trimming removed 5 bases from V and 2 bases from J, with 23 bases in between. The CDR3 spans 18 residues. CDR1 SEHNR and CDR2 FQNEAQ come from the germline V gene (reference sequence).

This clonotype was recorded at least ten times. The chain carries TRBV27 and TRBJ1-1; TRBD1 is a possible D gene (5 bases). Germline V CDR1 and CDR2: MNHEY, SMNVEV (reference sequence). This CDR3 comprises 14 residues. V lost 3 bases to trimming and J lost 1 base, with 9 bases between them. This chain's CDR3 is CASSLSGWNTEAFF. As DNA, the CDR3 is TGTGCCAGCAGTTTGTCAGGGTGGAACACTGAAGCTTTCTTT.

The genes are TRBV5-1 and TRBJ1-2; D is perhaps TRBD1 (6 bases). CDR1 is SGHRS and CDR2 is YFSETQ in the germline V gene. The CDR3 is 13 residues long. The ends were cut back, 0 bases at V and 4 bases at J, with 7 bases in the middle. In DNA form, the CDR3 reads TGCGCCAGCAGCTTGGGCAGGGGCTATGGCTACACCTTC. It codes for CASSLGRGYGYTF.

The table lists this clonotype with a few counts. The chain employs TRBV25-1 and TRBJ1-1; D possibly corresponds to TRBD1 (5 bases). The V end was cut by 5 bases, the J end by 7 bases, with 8 bases between. Germline CDR1 reads MGHDK; CDR2 reads SYGVNS. The CDR3 contains 11 residues. Written as DNA, the CDR3 is TGTGCCAGCAGTTGGGGGAATGAAGCTTTCTTT. It yields the protein CASSWGNEAFF.

This clonotype appeared a few times. The chain employs TRBV7-2 and TRBJ2-2; 7 nucleotides align to TRBD2. After removal of 5 bases from V and 2 bases from J, the junction contained 5 bases not matched to a gene. Germline V lookup: CDR1 SGHTA, CDR2 FQGNSA. The CDR3 contains 15 residues. The CDR3 nucleotides are TGTGCCAGCAGCCCCGGGACTACAAACACCGGGGAGCTGTTTTTT. It is translated as CASSPGTTNTGELFF.